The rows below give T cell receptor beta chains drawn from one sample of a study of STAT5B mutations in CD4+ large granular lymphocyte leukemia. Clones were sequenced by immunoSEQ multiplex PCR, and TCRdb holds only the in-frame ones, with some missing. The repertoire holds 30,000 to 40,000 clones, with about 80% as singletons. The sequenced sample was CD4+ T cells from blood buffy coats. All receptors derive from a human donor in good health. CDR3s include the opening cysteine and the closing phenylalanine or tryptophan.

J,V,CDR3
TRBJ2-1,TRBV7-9,CASSLGRTVSSYNEQFF
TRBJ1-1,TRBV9,CASSGDRGRAFF
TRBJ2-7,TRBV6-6,CASRDASGGVGEQYF
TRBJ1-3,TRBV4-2,CASSQVGTGNTIYF
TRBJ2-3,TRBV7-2,CASSPGGQFTDTQYF
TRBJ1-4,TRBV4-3,CASSQVREKLFF
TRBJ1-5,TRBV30,CAWSAEGGNYYHGNQPQHF
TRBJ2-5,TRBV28,CASSSSGTTQETQYF
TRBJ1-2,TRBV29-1,CSAKMLTGVQIYTF
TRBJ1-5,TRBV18,CASSPPGNSNQPQHF
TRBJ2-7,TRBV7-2,CASSLEGHDAYEQYF
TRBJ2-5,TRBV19,CASSRVAGAYQETQYF
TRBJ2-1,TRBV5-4,CATSSRQVSNNEQFF
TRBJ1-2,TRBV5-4,CASSLYGDPYGYTF
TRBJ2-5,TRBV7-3,CASSFGRQETQYF
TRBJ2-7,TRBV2,CASTSRGTSYEQYF
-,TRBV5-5,CASSYSGRGYEQYF
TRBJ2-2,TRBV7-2,CASSPPSGRAAGELFF
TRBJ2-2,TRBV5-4,CASSSGLAGMNTGELFF
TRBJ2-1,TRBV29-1,CSVEEQLYNEQFF
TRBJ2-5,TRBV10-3,CAISPLAGGRETQYF
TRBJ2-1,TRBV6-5,CASSYSGLAAYNEQFF
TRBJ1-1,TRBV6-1,CASRRGEMNTEAFF
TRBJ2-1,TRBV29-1,CSVEVFRGAEQFF
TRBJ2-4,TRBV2,CASIGASGSGNIQYF
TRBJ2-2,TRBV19,CASSGGQLGELFF
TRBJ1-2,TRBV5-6,CASSPQGTYGYTF
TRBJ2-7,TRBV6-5,CASSYGTGRSYEQYF